Sequencing of this T cell receptor beta chain was carried out in a study of blood T cells in healthy people across ages. General study points: TCR beta diversity tracked closely with naive T cell percentage.

Sample-barcoded 5' priming and a J-beta primer mix drove a second PCR of about 6 to 12 cycles. TCRdb redid the calling of the 5' RACE reads with MiXCR, one entry per CDR3 protein. Of a few hundred thousand distinct CDR3 sequences listed, roughly a quarter are singletons. The length of the CDR3 is 11 residues. With 3 bases removed from V and 11 bases from J, the gap between germline ends came to 11 bases. Germline V lookup: CDR1 DFQATT, CDR2 SNEGSKA (reference sequence). As regards this clonotype: Its cognate antigen is unknown.

The sequenced sample consisted of blood. The sequence derives from a woman between 65 and 79 years old in good health. The rearrangement links TRBV20-1 to TRBJ2-1; D not certain. CDR3 bases: TGCAGTGCTAGCTTGGGCCCCCAGCAGTTCTTC. This sequence encodes CSASLGPQQFF.